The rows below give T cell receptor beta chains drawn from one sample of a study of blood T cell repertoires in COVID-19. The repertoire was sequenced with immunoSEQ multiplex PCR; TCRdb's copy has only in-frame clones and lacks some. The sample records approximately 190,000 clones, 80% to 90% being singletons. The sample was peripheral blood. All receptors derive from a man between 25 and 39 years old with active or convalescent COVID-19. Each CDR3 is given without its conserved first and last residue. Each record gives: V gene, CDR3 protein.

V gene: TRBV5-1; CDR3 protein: ASSHADRSTDTQY
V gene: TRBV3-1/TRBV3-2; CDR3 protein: ASSFGRANYGYT
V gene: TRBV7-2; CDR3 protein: ATVGQPNSPLH
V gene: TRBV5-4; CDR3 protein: ASSHRQGGGAEAF
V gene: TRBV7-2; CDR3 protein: AQMDRVNTEAF
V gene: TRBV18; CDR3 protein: ASSPENSNNSPLH
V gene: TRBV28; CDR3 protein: ASSFSLAGDNEQF
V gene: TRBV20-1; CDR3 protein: SASGTSGAYEQY
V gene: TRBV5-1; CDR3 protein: ASSLGQTEAF
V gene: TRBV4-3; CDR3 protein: ASSQAPGGASAEQY
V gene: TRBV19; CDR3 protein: ASKPGQGTNYGYT
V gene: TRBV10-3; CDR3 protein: ATDTDSGNTIY
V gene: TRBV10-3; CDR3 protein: AISESLGTSGTGELF
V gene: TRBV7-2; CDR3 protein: ASSLKRDSPLH
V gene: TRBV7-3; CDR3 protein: ASRPSGGADTQY
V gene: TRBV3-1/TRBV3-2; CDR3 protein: ASSRGTGGSNQPQH
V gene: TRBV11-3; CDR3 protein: ASSSPSGISDTQY
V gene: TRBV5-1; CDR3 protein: ASSSIVGTGPYGYT
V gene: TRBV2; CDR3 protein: ASRGTGPYSNQPQH
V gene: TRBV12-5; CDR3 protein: ASGLGGAGNTIY
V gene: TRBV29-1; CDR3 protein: SVEGTGGIEAF
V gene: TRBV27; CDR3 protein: ASTLAGQGSYEQY
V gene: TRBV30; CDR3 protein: AWTSGPYEQY
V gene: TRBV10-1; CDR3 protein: ASSAAGVSEQY
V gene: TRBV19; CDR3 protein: ASSINQGWADTQY
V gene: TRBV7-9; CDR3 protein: ATAGQGIEVYTGELF
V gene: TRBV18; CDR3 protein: ASSRGAGDEQY
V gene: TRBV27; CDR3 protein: ASQGAPGGNTIY
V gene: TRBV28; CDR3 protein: ASSLSALVADSQSTGELF